The next 28 T cell receptor beta chains were all read from a single sample in a study of T cell responses to AZD1222 COVID-19 vaccine. Assay: immunoSEQ multiplex PCR; the TCRdb copy retains only in-frame clones and omits some. The sample yields some 50,000 clones, approximately 84% seen once. The sample here was peripheral blood, taken on day 0 of AZD1222 vaccination. These receptors were taken from an adult in good health.

V and J are TRBV7-2 and TRBJ1-2, with D uncertain. This CDR3 is 16 amino acids long. The V end was cut by 3 bases, the J end by 3 bases, with 17 bases between. Germline V lookup: CDR1 SGHTA, CDR2 FQGNSA. In nucleotides, the CDR3 is TGTGCCAGCAGCTTGGGAGGGCAAGGGCAGGACTATGGCTACACCTTC. It is translated as CASSLGGQGQDYGYTF.

The rearrangement uses TRBV11-2 and TRBJ1-5, with D maybe TRBD1 (6 bases). The germline V gene has CDR1 SGHAT and CDR2 FQNNGV. Trimming removed 5 bases at V and 7 bases at J, with 15 bases between. The CDR3 is 14 residues long. The CDR3 protein is CASSLQGLDQPQHF. CDR3 nucleotide sequence: TGTGCCAGCAGCCTACAGGGTTTGGACCAGCCCCAGCATTTT.

The chain employs TRBV7-2 and TRBJ1-1; the D gene is possibly TRBD1 (6 bases). Germline-derived CDR1 and CDR2 are SGHTA and FQGNSA. The CDR3 runs to 13 residues. Trimming removed 7 bases at V and 0 bases at J, with 9 bases between. CDR3 DNA sequence: TGTGCCAGCATCGCAGGGGTGAACACTGAAGCTTTCTTT. This gives the protein CASIAGVNTEAFF.

The chain has TRBV24-1 and TRBJ2-7; no clear D. V lost 3 bases, J lost 3 bases, and 5 bases lay in between. The CDR3 has 12 amino acids. Germline V gene lookup returns CDR1 KGHDR and CDR2 SFDVKD. CDR3 loop: CATSDTGYEQYF. The CDR3 nucleotides are TGTGCCACCAGTGATACCGGCTACGAGCAGTACTTC.

The chain joins TRBV5-1 to TRBJ2-5; no reliable D call. Germline values: CDR1 SGHRS, CDR2 YFSETQ. Trimming removed 5 bases at V and 6 bases at J, with 8 bases between. This CDR3 has 11 amino acids. The CDR3 protein is CASSNGQTQYF. CDR3 nucleotides: TGCGCCAGCAGTAATGGACAGACCCAGTACTTC. The full variable domain, with the rest looked up from reference TRBV5-1 and TRBJ2-5, is KAGVTQTPRYLIKTRGQQVTLSCSPISGHRSVSWYQQTPGQGLQFLFEYFSETQRNKGNFPGRFSGRQFSNSRSEMNVSTLELGDSALYLCASSNGQTQYFGPGTRLLVL.

This chain uses TRBV5-6 with TRBJ1-4; D is uncertain. This CDR3 has 16 amino acids. Trimming took 2 bases from V and 5 from J, leaving 16 bases between them. The V gene's germline CDR1 is SGHDT and CDR2 YYEEEE. The CDR3 bases are TGTGCCAGCAGCTTTATCAACTCTGGGTGGAATGAAAAACTGTTTTTT. It translates to CASSFINSGWNEKLFF.

This chain uses TRBV4-2 with TRBJ1-5; 7 bases line up with TRBD1. Per the germline V gene, CDR1 is LGHNA and CDR2 is YNFKEQ. The CDR3 totals 17 residues. V lost 4 bases and J lost 7; bases outside the gene matches: 16. In DNA, the CDR3 is TGTGCCAGCAGCCCAAATCGCCCAGGGGGTGAAAGGCAGCCCCAGCATTTT. Encoded protein: CASSPNRPGGERQPQHF.

The J gene is TRBJ2-1, the V gene TRBV6-2 or TRBV6-3; TRBD2 might be the D (6 bases). Trimming shortened V by 2 bases and J by 3 bases, and 11 bases separated the two germline ends. This CDR3 region has 15 residues. Germline CDR1 reads MNHEY; CDR2 reads SVGEGT. The chain's CDR3 is CASSYGGSGYNEQFF. CDR3 sequence (DNA): TGTGCCAGCAGTTACGGGGGTAGCGGCTACAATGAGCAGTTCTTC.

The rearrangement uses TRBV9 and TRBJ1-1; D gene unclear. Germline loops: CDR1 SGDLS, CDR2 YYNGEE. The CDR3 spans 14 residues. Trimming took 0 bases from V and 1 from J, leaving 7 bases between them. The CDR3 region is CASSVGIANTEAFF. CDR3 DNA: TGTGCCAGCAGCGTAGGGATCGCGAACACTGAAGCTTTCTTT.

This chain uses TRBV29-1 with TRBJ1-1; D unclear. Per the germline V gene, CDR1 is SQVTM and CDR2 is ANQGSEA. CDR3 length: 15 amino acids. Trimming took off 7 bases at V and 0 bases at J, with 18 bases between the two ends. CDR3 loop: CSAPSGGSLNTEAFF. CDR3 bases: TGCAGCGCCCCCAGCGGCGGGAGTTTGAACACTGAAGCTTTCTTT.

The rearrangement links TRBV7-3 to TRBJ2-2; 7 bases are a match to TRBD1. The CDR3 consists of 14 residues. Germline V lookup: CDR1 SGHTA, CDR2 FQGTGA. The junction had 5 bases not matched to a gene; V was cut back by 5 bases and J by 5 bases. In nucleotides, the CDR3 is TGTGCCAGCAGCACCACAGGGGAAACCGGGGAGCTGTTTTTT. Its translation: CASSTTGETGELFF.

The CDR3 nucleotides read TGCAGCGTGCCCCGGGACGCTAACTATGGCTACACCTTC. It translates to CSVPRDANYGYTF. The chain joins TRBV29-1 to TRBJ1-2; TRBD1 might be the D (5 bases). V shed 6 bases and J shed 0 bases, with 11 bases lying between them. From germline, CDR1 is SQVTM and CDR2 ANQGSEA. The CDR3 runs 13 residues.

The chain employs TRBV5-1 and TRBJ1-1; the D is unclear. Germline CDR1 is SGHRS and CDR2 is YFSETQ. Trimming shortened V by 0 bases and J by 3 bases, and 12 bases separated the two germline ends. The CDR3 totals 15 residues. CDR3 sequence: CASSLGPQGDTEAFF. The CDR3 region has the DNA TGCGCCAGCAGCTTGGGCCCCCAAGGAGACACTGAAGCTTTCTTT.

The chain uses TRBV30 and TRBJ1-2; D unclear. Looked up from germline, CDR1 is GTSNPN and CDR2 is SVGIG (reference sequence). This CDR3 is 12 amino acids long. V was shortened by 0 bases and J by 8 bases, with 10 bases between the two germline ends. This CDR3 is CAWSVFREGYTF. The CDR3 DNA sequence: TGTGCCTGGAGTGTATTTCGGGAGGGCTACACCTTC.

The chain carries TRBV5-1 and TRBJ1-6, with TRBD1 as a possible D gene (5 bases). V lost 4 bases, J lost 8 bases, and 13 bases lay in between. Germline CDR1 is SGHRS and CDR2 is YFSETQ. The CDR3 runs 14 residues. CDR3 region: CASSPRESHSPLHF. In DNA, the CDR3 is TGCGCCAGCAGCCCCAGGGAATCTCATTCACCCCTCCACTTT. The full variable domain, completed using reference TRBV5-1 and TRBJ1-6, is KAGVTQTPRYLIKTRGQQVTLSCSPISGHRSVSWYQQTPGQGLQFLFEYFSETQRNKGNFPGRFSGRQFSNSRSEMNVSTLELGDSALYLCASSPRESHSPLHFGNGTRLTVT.

This clone was observed a few times. The genes are TRBV10-1 and TRBJ1-2, with 8 bases aligning to TRBD1. From germline, CDR1 is WNHNN and CDR2 SYGVQD (reference sequence). V lost 2 bases, J lost 0 bases, and 2 bases stayed unmatched. The CDR3 is 15 amino acids. This CDR3 reads CASSEGTGSNYGYTF. The CDR3 DNA reads TGCGCCAGCAGTGAGGGGACAGGTTCTAACTATGGCTACACCTTC.

The V gene is TRBV6-5, the J gene TRBJ2-1, with 7 bases fitting TRBD2. Germline lookup yields CDR1 MNHEY and CDR2 SVGAGI. This CDR3 is built from 13 residues. Trimming at V came to 2 bases and at J to 8 bases, leaving 3 bases not matched to a gene. This CDR3 reads CASSYDREDEQFF. CDR3 DNA sequence: TGTGCCAGCAGTTACGACCGGGAGGATGAGCAGTTCTTC.

This clone was picked up one time. The chain is built from TRBV2 and TRBJ2-7; possibly TRBD1 for D (5 bases). Trimming left V 4 bases short and J 6 bases short, with 13 bases between. Germline lookup yields CDR1 SNHLY and CDR2 FYNNEI. CDR3 size: 13 residues. The CDR3 sequence is CASSVSGYGEQYF. In DNA, the CDR3 is TGTGCCAGCAGTGTGTCAGGGTACGGCGAGCAGTACTTC.

This clone was recorded a few times. The genes are TRBV24-1 and TRBJ2-1; D may be TRBD2 (6 bases). Germline V CDR1 and CDR2: KGHDR, SFDVKD. This CDR3 comprises 13 residues. Trimming cost V 3 bases and J 6 bases, with 8 bases left between them. CDR3 loop: CATSDTGGNEQFF. CDR3 bases: TGTGCCACCAGTGATACCGGGGGCAATGAGCAGTTCTTC.

There are a few counts of this clone. The V and J genes are TRBV5-4 and TRBJ1-2; D uncertain. The CDR3 runs 15 residues. Trimming cost V 2 bases and J 1 base, with 12 bases left between them. Germline CDR1 SGHNT, CDR2 YYREEE (reference sequence). CDR3 nucleotide sequence: TGTGCCAGCAGCTTCTGGTTCGGAGTTAACTATGGCTACACCTTC. This encodes CASSFWFGVNYGYTF.

V is TRBV5-1 and J is TRBJ1-5, with TRBD1 matching over 9 bases. V was pared by 4 bases and J by 4 bases, with 3 bases of the junction left unmatched. CDR1 and CDR2 (germline): SGHRS, YFSETQ. There are 14 residues in the CDR3. CDR3 amino acids: CASSPDRGNQPQHF. DNA for the CDR3: TGCGCCAGCAGCCCGGACAGGGGAAATCAGCCCCAGCATTTT. Full variable domain (rest looked up from reference TRBV5-1 and TRBJ1-5): KAGVTQTPRYLIKTRGQQVTLSCSPISGHRSVSWYQQTPGQGLQFLFEYFSETQRNKGNFPGRFSGRQFSNSRSEMNVSTLELGDSALYLCASSPDRGNQPQHFGDGTRLSIL.

This chain connects TRBV7-2 to TRBJ1-2; unclear D gene. Germline values: CDR1 SGHTA, CDR2 FQGNSA. Between the trimmed V and J ends, which lost 4 bases and 4 bases, there was a span of 10 bases. The CDR3 spans 13 residues. CDR3 residues: CASSYDVGYGYTF. CDR3 DNA: TGTGCCAGCAGCTACGACGTTGGCTATGGCTACACCTTC.

V usage is TRBV28 and J usage is TRBJ2-5; tentatively, D is TRBD1 (6 bases). V was shortened by 6 bases and J by 4 bases, with 27 bases between the two germline ends. The CDR3 has 18 amino acids. The germline V gene encodes CDR1 MDHEN and CDR2 SYDVKM. CDR3 sequence: CASSRGLTGPVALETQYF. The CDR3 DNA follows: TGTGCCAGCAGCCGCGGACTGACAGGTCCAGTTGCGTTAGAGACCCAGTACTTC.

CDR3 bases: TGTGCCAGCAGCCTAAGCGGGACAGTTAGCTCTGGAAACACCATATATTTT. Its protein is CASSLSGTVSSGNTIYF. The J gene is TRBJ1-3, the V gene TRBV7-9, with 7 bases matching TRBD1. Germline CDR1 and CDR2: SEHNR and FQNEAQ (reference sequence). The CDR3 totals 17 residues. V shed 5 bases and J 0 bases; nucleotides not matched to a gene: 10.

In DNA form, the CDR3 reads TGTGCCATCAGTGTTACAGGGAAGGATACGCAGTATTTT. This sequence encodes CAISVTGKDTQYF. The chain combines TRBV10-3 with TRBJ2-3; D is perhaps TRBD1 (6 bases). This CDR3 spans 13 amino acids. V lost 4 bases and J lost 6, with 11 bases in between. Germline CDR1 ENHRY, CDR2 SYGVKD.

The chain has TRBV28 and TRBJ1-2, with TRBD1 as a possible D gene (5 bases). V was clipped by 3 bases and J by 8 bases, with 22 bases between them. The CDR3 spans 16 residues. Germline V gene lookup returns CDR1 MDHEN and CDR2 SYDVKM. CDR3 protein: CASSLTDYLLTWGYTF. The CDR3 DNA is TGTGCCAGCAGTTTGACAGATTACCTACTGACCTGGGGCTACACCTTC.

The chain carries TRBV6-5 and TRBJ2-5; 8 bases are shared with TRBD1. The germline V gene has CDR1 MNHEY and CDR2 SVGAGI. This CDR3 contains 15 residues. J was trimmed by 4 bases and V by 8 bases; bases with no gene match: 12. The CDR3 protein is CASLFDRGRRETQYF. Here the CDR3 DNA reads TGTGCCAGCCTATTTGACAGGGGACGGAGAGAGACCCAGTACTTC.

The chain combines TRBV6-5 with TRBJ2-7; TRBD2 agrees at 9 bases. After removal of 7 bases from V and 2 bases from J, the junction contained 9 bases not matched to a gene. CDR1 is MNHEY and CDR2 is SVGAGI in the germline V gene. This CDR3 has 15 residues. CDR3 sequence reads: CASTSQLAGTYEQYF. The DNA for the CDR3 is TGTGCCAGCACTTCGCAACTAGCGGGTACCTACGAGCAGTACTTC.